The 30 T cell receptor beta chains below were found in one sample sequenced in a study of blood T cell repertoires in COVID-19. Sequencing used immunoSEQ multiplex PCR; TCRdb keeps in-frame clones, though not all of them. Of 220,000 or so clones in the sample, roughly four fifths were seen once. Sequencing was performed on peripheral blood. The receptors stem from a woman aged 80 or over with acute or convalescent COVID-19.

This clone was counted a few times. The CDR3 here is CASSPAGTRNTGELFF. As DNA, the CDR3 is TGTGCCAGCAGCCCGGCCGGGACAAGGAACACCGGGGAGCTGTTTTTT. The chain has TRBV5-4 and TRBJ2-2, with a tentative D call TRBD1 (6 bases). The length of the CDR3 is 16 residues. Germline V lookup: CDR1 SGHNT, CDR2 YYREEE (reference sequence). The V and J ends lost 4 bases and 1 base respectively, with 14 bases between them.

This chain uses TRBV5-6 with TRBJ2-7; tentative D call: TRBD1 (5 bases). CDR3 length: 14 residues. Trimming took 0 bases from V and 5 from J, leaving 12 bases between them. Germline CDR1 reads SGHDT; CDR2 reads YYEEEE. The CDR3 is CASSLAPGSHEQYF. As DNA, the CDR3 is TGTGCCAGCAGCTTGGCCCCAGGGTCCCACGAGCAGTACTTC.

This clone was seen only once. The chain links TRBV27 to TRBJ1-2; D is perhaps TRBD1 (5 bases). Trimming pared 3 bases from V and 7 bases from J, leaving 9 bases between. The V gene's germline CDR1 is MNHEY and CDR2 SMNVEV (reference sequence). The CDR3 has 12 amino acids. CDR3 nucleotides: TGTGCCAGCAGTTTTGGAGGGGTTGGCTACACCTTC. It codes for CASSFGGVGYTF.

This clone appeared once. The chain couples TRBV5-4 to TRBJ1-2; D is undetermined. This CDR3 spans 13 amino acids. From germline, CDR1 is SGHNT and CDR2 YYREEE (reference sequence). Trimming removed 0 bases from V and 8 bases from J, with 11 bases in between. CDR3 loop: CASSLDQLRGYTF. CDR3 DNA sequence: TGTGCCAGCAGCTTGGACCAACTTCGAGGCTACACCTTC. The full variable domain, completed using reference TRBV5-4 and TRBJ1-2, is ETGVTQSPTHLIKTRGQQVTLRCSSQSGHNTVSWYQQALGQGPQFIFQYYREEENGRGNFPPRFSGLQFPNYSSELNVNALELDDSALYLCASSLDQLRGYTFGSGTRLTVV.

CDR3 sequence: CASSLGQGTDTQYF. CDR3 bases: TGTGCCAGCAGTTTGGGACAGGGAACAGATACGCAGTATTTT. The V and J genes are TRBV6-2 or TRBV6-3 and TRBJ2-3; 9 nucleotides match TRBD1. CDR3 length: 14 residues. J gave up 3 bases and V 4 bases, and 2 bases lay outside the gene matches. CDR1 and CDR2 from the germline V gene are MNHEY and SVGEGT.

The chain couples TRBV11-2 to TRBJ1-4, with a tentative D call TRBD1 (6 bases). Trimming left V 8 bases short and J 0 bases short, with 16 bases between. The CDR3 has 16 amino acids. Germline assignment: CDR1 SGHAT and CDR2 FQNNGV. DNA of the CDR3: TGTGCCAGCGCTTATGGGGGGGGCGCAACTAATGAAAAACTGTTTTTT. It is translated as CASAYGGGATNEKLFF.

CDR3 amino acids: CASTLRERPQEGNQPQHF. The CDR3 DNA reads as TGTGCCAGCACCCTGAGGGAAAGGCCCCAAGAGGGCAATCAGCCCCAGCATTTT. The chain has TRBV6-4 and TRBJ1-5; D gene unclear. In germline, CDR1 is MRHNA, CDR2 SNTAGT. Trimming shortened V by 7 bases and J by 2 bases, and 24 bases separated the two germline ends. The CDR3 runs to 18 residues.

The rearrangement uses TRBV6-2 or TRBV6-3 and TRBJ1-1; D is perhaps TRBD1 (6 bases). The V end was cut by 5 bases, the J end by 5 bases, with 12 bases between. Per the germline V gene, CDR1 is MNHEY and CDR2 is SVGEGT. The CDR3 contains 13 residues. In DNA, the CDR3 is TGTGCCAGCAGTCATACAGGGAAGACTGAAGCTTTCTTT. It encodes CASSHTGKTEAFF.

There are a few counts of this clone. V is TRBV5-5 and J is TRBJ1-5; D is undetermined. Germline CDR1 is SGHKS and CDR2 is YYEKEE (reference sequence). The CDR3 is made up of 15 amino acids. The V gene lost 2 bases and the J gene lost 0 bases, with 9 bases spanning the gap. The CDR3 DNA sequence: TGTGCCAGCAGCTTCTCCTCTTATAGCAATCAGCCCCAGCATTTT. Translated: CASSFSSYSNQPQHF.

In nucleotides, the CDR3 is TGCAGCGTTGAAGATGATAATCCGGGACAGGGTTTCAATGAGCAGTTCTTC. Protein: CSVEDDNPGQGFNEQFF. J is TRBJ2-1 and V is TRBV29-1; 9 bases map to TRBD1. This CDR3 is built from 17 residues. Germline V lookup: CDR1 SQVTM, CDR2 ANQGSEA. The ends lost 0 bases at V and 6 bases at J; junction bases unmatched: 12.

J is TRBJ2-7 and V is TRBV7-2, with 9 positions matching TRBD2. The CDR3 extends over 14 amino acids. Germline loops: CDR1 SGHTA, CDR2 FQGNSA. The trim removed 5 bases at V and 3 bases at J, leaving 5 bases unmatched. CDR3 in amino acids: CASSRSGSSYEQYF. In DNA form, the CDR3 reads TGTGCCAGCAGCCGTAGCGGGAGTAGCTACGAGCAGTACTTC.

The chain is built from TRBV2 and TRBJ1-1; D uncertain. The CDR3 has 13 residues. The germline gives CDR1 SNHLY, CDR2 FYNNEI. Between the trimmed V and J ends, which lost 2 bases and 5 bases, there was a span of 9 bases. This CDR3 reads CASSERGETEAFF. The CDR3 DNA is TGTGCCAGCAGTGAAAGAGGAGAAACTGAAGCTTTCTTT.

V gene TRBV27 combines with J gene TRBJ1-1; D unresolved. CDR1 is MNHEY and CDR2 is SMNVEV in the germline V gene (reference sequence). The ends were cut back, 5 bases at V and 1 base at J, with 11 bases in the middle. The CDR3 has 14 residues. CDR3 nucleotides: TGTGCCAGCAGTAAACAGCTTTCGAACACTGAAGCTTTCTTT. This gives the protein CASSKQLSNTEAFF.

V gene TRBV6-4 combines with J gene TRBJ1-6; the match to TRBD1 covers 10 bases. CDR3 length: 15 amino acids. Germline V CDR1 and CDR2: MRHNA, SNTAGT. J was trimmed by 8 bases and V by 0 bases; bases with no gene match: 1. CDR3 nucleotides: TGTGCCAGCAGTGACTCCGGACAGGGGGATTCACCCCTCCACTTT. It translates to CASSDSGQGDSPLHF.

The chain employs TRBV7-8 and TRBJ2-1; TRBD2 agrees at 11 bases. Germline values: CDR1 SGHVS, CDR2 FQNEAQ. The J segment lost 4 bases and the V segment lost 2 bases, leaving 4 bases of the junction unmatched. The CDR3 contains 16 residues. The CDR3 DNA sequence: TGTGCCAGCAGCTTACTTAGCGGGGGGGAATACAATGAGCAGTTCTTC. Translating it yields CASSLLSGGEYNEQFF.

The genes are TRBV25-1 and TRBJ2-1; 10 nucleotides match TRBD1. In germline, CDR1 is MGHDK, CDR2 SYGVNS. Losses at the gene ends were 6 bases for V and 7 bases for J; bases not matched to a gene: 6. This CDR3 comprises 14 residues. This CDR3 is CASRGQGGSNEQFF. Here the CDR3 DNA reads TGTGCCAGCAGAGGACAGGGGGGGTCAAATGAGCAGTTCTTC.

The chain links TRBV7-7 to TRBJ2-5, with 8 bases identical to TRBD2. In germline, CDR1 is SSHAT, CDR2 FNYEAQ (reference sequence). The CDR3 consists of 16 residues. V trimming: 4 bases; J trimming: 4 bases; junction bases outside the gene matches: 11. As DNA, the CDR3 is TGTGCCAGCAGCTCCCCCAGGGCGGGGGGATCAGAGACCCAGTACTTC. It specifies CASSSPRAGGSETQYF. The full variable domain, completed using reference TRBV7-7 and TRBJ2-5, is GAGVSQSPRYKVTKRGQDVTLRCDPISSHATLYWYQQALGQGPEFLTYFNYEAQPDKSGLPSDRFSAERPEGSISTLTIQRTEQRDSAMYRCASSSPRAGGSETQYFGPGTRLLVL.

The rearrangement joins TRBV6-5 to TRBJ1-1; D perhaps matches TRBD1 (6 bases). The CDR3 totals 14 residues. V shed 3 bases and J shed 5 bases, with 13 bases lying between them. Germline V CDR1 and CDR2: MNHEY, SVGAGI. The CDR3, as DNA: TGTGCCAGCAGTTATGACAGGAGTCGAACTGAAGCTTTCTTT. Protein sequence: CASSYDRSRTEAFF.

This clone was seen a few times. The chain is built from TRBV12-3 or TRBV12-4 and TRBJ1-5; tentatively, D is TRBD1 (5 bases). Deletions cut 6 bases from V and 7 bases from J, with 13 bases between. The CDR3 has 13 residues. The CDR3 coding sequence is TGTGCCAGCAGCTCAGGGACTCGCCAGCCCCAGCATTTT. Amino acid sequence: CASSSGTRQPQHF.

V and J are TRBV11-2 and TRBJ1-5, with a tentative D call TRBD1 (5 bases). Germline V CDR1 and CDR2: SGHAT, FQNNGV. The CDR3 loop spans 13 amino acids. V lost 3 bases and J lost 4, with 7 bases in between. The CDR3 nucleotides are TGTGCCAGCAGCTTGACAGATAATCAGCCCCAGCATTTT. This translates into CASSLTDNQPQHF.

The rearrangement joins TRBV11-2 to TRBJ1-2, with 8 bases fitting TRBD1. V was pared by 5 bases and J by 7 bases, with 12 bases of the junction left unmatched. The CDR3 is made up of 15 amino acids. Germline CDR1 reads SGHAT; CDR2 reads FQNNGV. CDR3 in DNA: TGTGCCAGCAGCCCTGCCTCAACAGGGGGAAGTGGCTACACCTTC. Residues: CASSPASTGGSGYTF.

This chain joins TRBV7-2 and TRBJ1-2; D remains ambiguous. Germline loops: CDR1 SGHTA, CDR2 FQGNSA. This CDR3 is 13 amino acids long. The V end was cut by 0 bases, the J end by 3 bases, with 5 bases between. In DNA form, the CDR3 reads TGTGCCAGCAGCTTAGCTCAGTACTATGGCTACACCTTC. Translated, it gives CASSLAQYYGYTF.

The CDR3 protein is CASSLRDSNYGYTF. The CDR3 DNA reads TGTGCCAGCAGCTTACGGGACAGTAACTATGGCTACACCTTC. This chain connects TRBV7-2 to TRBJ1-2; 7 bases line up with TRBD1. The CDR3 is 14 residues long. Germline V CDR1 and CDR2: SGHTA, FQGNSA. V was pared by 2 bases and J by 1 base, with 1 base of the junction left unmatched.

The chain combines TRBV27 with TRBJ1-5; D is undetermined. V lost 0 bases, J lost 1 base, and 10 bases lay in between. CDR1 is MNHEY, CDR2 SMNVEV, per germline (reference sequence). The CDR3 has 16 residues. CDR3 protein: CASSLSSARSNQPQHF. CDR3 nucleotides: TGTGCCAGCAGTTTATCGTCGGCTAGAAGCAATCAGCCCCAGCATTTT.

The rearrangement joins TRBV2 to TRBJ2-3, with TRBD2 identical over 9 bases. V was clipped by 7 bases and J by 3 bases; unmatched bases: 2. In germline, CDR1 is SNHLY, CDR2 FYNNEI. The CDR3 is 13 amino acids. The CDR3 here is CASKRGETDTQYF. CDR3 DNA: TGTGCCAGCAAGCGGGGGGAGACAGATACGCAGTATTTT. The complete variable domain, with remaining parts taken from reference TRBV2 and TRBJ2-3, reads EPEVTQTPSHQVTQMGQEVILRCVPISNHLYFYWYRQILGQKVEFLVSFYNNEISEKSEIFDDQFSVERPDGSNFTLKIRSTKLEDSAMYFCASKRGETDTQYFGPGTRLTVL.

The rearrangement uses TRBV7-8 and TRBJ1-3; 9 nucleotides align to TRBD1. Germline values: CDR1 SGHVS, CDR2 FQNEAQ. The V gene end was trimmed by 0 bases and the J gene end by 4 bases; junction bases not matched to a gene: 7. The CDR3 sequence is 17 residues long. The CDR3 nucleotides read TGTGCCAGCAGCTTAGCGGTACAGGGGGCGATAGGAAACACCATATATTTT. Translating it yields CASSLAVQGAIGNTIYF.

The V and J genes are TRBV5-1 and TRBJ2-7, with 10 nucleotides matching TRBD2. Germline V lookup: CDR1 SGHRS, CDR2 YFSETQ. The CDR3 runs 14 residues. V gave up 3 bases and J gave up 3 bases; unmatched junction bases: 3. The CDR3 spells CASSSGLADYEQYF. In nucleotides, the CDR3 is TGCGCCAGCAGCTCCGGACTAGCGGACTACGAGCAGTACTTC.

This clone appeared a single time. V and J are TRBV28 and TRBJ2-1, with 8 bases fitting TRBD2. V trimming: 7 bases; J trimming: 0 bases; junction bases outside the gene matches: 5. Germline V gene sequence: CDR1 MDHEN, CDR2 SYDVKM. The CDR3 loop spans 15 amino acids. The chain's CDR3 is CASTSSGSSYNEQFF. As DNA, the CDR3 is TGTGCCAGCACCAGCAGCGGGAGCTCCTACAATGAGCAGTTCTTC. Filled out from reference TRBV28 and TRBJ2-1, the complete variable domain reads DVKVTQSSRYLVKRTGEKVFLECVQDMDHENMFWYRQDPGLGLRLIYFSYDVKMKEKGDIPEGYSVSREKKERFSLILESASTNQTSMYLCASTSSGSSYNEQFFGPGTRLTVL.

The DNA for the CDR3 is TGTGCCAGCAGCCTCCAAGGGGGAGGGCCTCTACCCTACGAGCAGTACTTC. Its translation: CASSLQGGGPLPYEQYF. The chain links TRBV7-9 to TRBJ2-7; tentatively, D is TRBD2 (7 bases). This CDR3 is built from 17 residues. Germline V lookup: CDR1 SEHNR, CDR2 FQNEAQ (reference sequence). Trimming took 5 bases from V and 2 from J, leaving 22 bases between them.

The V call is TRBV20-1, the J call TRBJ1-1, with D unclear. The CDR3 consists of 13 residues. Germline loops: CDR1 DFQATT, CDR2 SNEGSKA (reference sequence). V was cut by 3 bases and J by 0 bases, with 8 bases left in between. The CDR3 region is CSASGLLNTEAFF. CDR3 nucleotide sequence: TGCAGTGCTAGTGGGCTCTTGAACACTGAAGCTTTCTTT.